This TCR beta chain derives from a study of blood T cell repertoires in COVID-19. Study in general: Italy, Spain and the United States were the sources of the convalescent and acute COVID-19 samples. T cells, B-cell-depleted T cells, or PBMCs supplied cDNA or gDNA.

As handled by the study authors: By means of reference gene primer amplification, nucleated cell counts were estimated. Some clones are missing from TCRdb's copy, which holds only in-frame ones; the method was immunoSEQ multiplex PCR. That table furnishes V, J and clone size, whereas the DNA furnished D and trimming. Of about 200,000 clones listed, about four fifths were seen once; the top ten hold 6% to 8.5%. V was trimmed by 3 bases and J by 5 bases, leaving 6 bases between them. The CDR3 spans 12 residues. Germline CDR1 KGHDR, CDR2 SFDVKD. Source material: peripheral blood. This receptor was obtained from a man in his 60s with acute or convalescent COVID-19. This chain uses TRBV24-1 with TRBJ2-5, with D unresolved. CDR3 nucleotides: TGTGCCACCAGTGATCCCCTGGAGACCCAGTACTTC. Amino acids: CATSDPLETQYF.